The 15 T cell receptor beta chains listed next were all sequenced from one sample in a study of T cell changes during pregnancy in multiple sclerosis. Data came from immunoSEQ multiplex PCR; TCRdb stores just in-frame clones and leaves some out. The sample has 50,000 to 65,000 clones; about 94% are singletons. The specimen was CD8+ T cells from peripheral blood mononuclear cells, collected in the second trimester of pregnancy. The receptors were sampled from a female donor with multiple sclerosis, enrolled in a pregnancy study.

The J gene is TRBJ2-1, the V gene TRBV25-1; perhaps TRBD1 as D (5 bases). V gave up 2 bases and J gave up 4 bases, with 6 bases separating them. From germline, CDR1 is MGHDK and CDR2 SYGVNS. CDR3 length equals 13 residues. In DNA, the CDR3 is TGTGCCAGCAGTGAACAGGGATACAATGAGCAGTTCTTC. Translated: CASSEQGYNEQFF.

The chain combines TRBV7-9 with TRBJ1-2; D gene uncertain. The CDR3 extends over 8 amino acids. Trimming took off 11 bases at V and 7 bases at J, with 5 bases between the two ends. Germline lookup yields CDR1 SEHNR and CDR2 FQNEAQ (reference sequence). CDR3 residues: CALSGYTF. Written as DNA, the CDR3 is TGTGCCCTAAGTGGCTACACCTTC.

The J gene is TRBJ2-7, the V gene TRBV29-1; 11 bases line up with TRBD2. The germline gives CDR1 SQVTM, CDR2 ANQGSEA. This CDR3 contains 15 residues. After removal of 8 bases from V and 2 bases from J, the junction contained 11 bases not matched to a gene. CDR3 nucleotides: TGCAGCTCAAACCCCGGGACTAGCGGCACCTACGAGCAGTACTTC. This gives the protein CSSNPGTSGTYEQYF.

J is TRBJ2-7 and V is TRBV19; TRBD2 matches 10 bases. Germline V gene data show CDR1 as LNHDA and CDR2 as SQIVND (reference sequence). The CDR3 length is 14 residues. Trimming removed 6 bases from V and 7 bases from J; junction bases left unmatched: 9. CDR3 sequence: CASSPLAGGGEQYF. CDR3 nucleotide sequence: TGTGCCAGTAGCCCCTTAGCGGGAGGTGGGGAGCAGTACTTC.

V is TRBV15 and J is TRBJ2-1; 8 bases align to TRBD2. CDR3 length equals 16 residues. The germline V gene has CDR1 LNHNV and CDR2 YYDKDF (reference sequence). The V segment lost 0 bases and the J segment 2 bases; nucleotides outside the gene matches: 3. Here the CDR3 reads CATSRDRSGAYNEQFF. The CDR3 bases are TGTGCCACCAGCAGAGATCGTAGCGGGGCCTACAATGAGCAGTTCTTC.

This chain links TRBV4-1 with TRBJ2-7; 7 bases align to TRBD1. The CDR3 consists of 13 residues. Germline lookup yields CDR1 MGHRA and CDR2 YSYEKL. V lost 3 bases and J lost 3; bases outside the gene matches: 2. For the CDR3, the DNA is TGCGCCAGCAGCCATCGACAGGGCTACGAGCAGTACTTC. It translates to CASSHRQGYEQYF.

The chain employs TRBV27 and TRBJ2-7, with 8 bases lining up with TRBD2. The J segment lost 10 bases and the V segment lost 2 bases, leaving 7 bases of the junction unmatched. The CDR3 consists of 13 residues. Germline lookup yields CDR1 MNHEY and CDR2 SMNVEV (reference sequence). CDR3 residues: CASSLGLAGPQYF. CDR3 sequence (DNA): TGTGCCAGCAGTTTAGGGCTAGCGGGCCCCCAGTACTTC.

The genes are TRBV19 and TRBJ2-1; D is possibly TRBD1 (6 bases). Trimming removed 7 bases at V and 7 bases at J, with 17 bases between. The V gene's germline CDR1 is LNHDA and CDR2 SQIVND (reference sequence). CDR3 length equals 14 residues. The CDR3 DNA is TGTGCCAGTACCATGGGGAGTAGGGGGAATGAGCAGTTCTTC. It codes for CASTMGSRGNEQFF.

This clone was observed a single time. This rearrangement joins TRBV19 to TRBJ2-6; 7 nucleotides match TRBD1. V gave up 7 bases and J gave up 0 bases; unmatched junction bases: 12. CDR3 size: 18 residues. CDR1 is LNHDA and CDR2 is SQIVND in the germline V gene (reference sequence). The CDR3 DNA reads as TGTGCCAGTAACCTTCATGGACAGGATTACTCTGGGGCCAACGTCCTGACTTTC. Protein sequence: CASNLHGQDYSGANVLTF.

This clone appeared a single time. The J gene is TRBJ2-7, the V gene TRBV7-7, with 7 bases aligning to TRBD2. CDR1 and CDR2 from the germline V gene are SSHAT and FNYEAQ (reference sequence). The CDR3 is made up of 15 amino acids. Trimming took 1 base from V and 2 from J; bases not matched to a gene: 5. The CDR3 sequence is CASSLEASGTYEQYF. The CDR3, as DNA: TGTGCCAGCAGCTTAGAAGCTAGCGGAACCTACGAGCAGTACTTC.

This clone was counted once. CDR3 amino acids: CASEGSRDSIPVNTEAFF. CDR3 sequence (DNA): TGTGCCAGCGAGGGTAGTCGGGACTCTATACCGGTAAACACTGAAGCTTTCTTT. This sequence joins TRBV18 and TRBJ1-1, with D possibly being TRBD1 (5 bases). The CDR3 sequence is 18 residues long. V gave up 8 bases and J gave up 2 bases, with 27 bases separating them. Germline lookup yields CDR1 KGHSH and CDR2 LQKENI.

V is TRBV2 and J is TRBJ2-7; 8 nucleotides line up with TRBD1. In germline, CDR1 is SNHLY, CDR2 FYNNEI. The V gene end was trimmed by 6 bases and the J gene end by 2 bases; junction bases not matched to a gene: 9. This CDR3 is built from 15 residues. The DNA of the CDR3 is TGTGCCAGCAGGACAGGGGTTGGGGAGCCCTACGAGCAGTACTTC. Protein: CASRTGVGEPYEQYF.

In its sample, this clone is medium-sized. Written as DNA, the CDR3 is TGTGCCAGCAGTTACTCCCAGGGAGGATTTGACGAGCAGTACTTC. As protein: CASSYSQGGFDEQYF. The chain combines TRBV6-5 with TRBJ2-7, with D possibly TRBD2 on 6 matching bases. Looked up from germline, CDR1 is MNHEY and CDR2 is SVGAGI. The V and J ends lost 0 bases and 5 bases respectively, with 14 bases between them. The CDR3 runs to 15 residues.

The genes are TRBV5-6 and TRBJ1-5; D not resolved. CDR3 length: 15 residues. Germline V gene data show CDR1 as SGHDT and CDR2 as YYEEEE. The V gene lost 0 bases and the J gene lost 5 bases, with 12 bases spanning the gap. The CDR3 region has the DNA TGTGCCAGCAGCTTGGGAGTCTTACTCGATCAGCCCCAGCATTTT. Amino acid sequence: CASSLGVLLDQPQHF.

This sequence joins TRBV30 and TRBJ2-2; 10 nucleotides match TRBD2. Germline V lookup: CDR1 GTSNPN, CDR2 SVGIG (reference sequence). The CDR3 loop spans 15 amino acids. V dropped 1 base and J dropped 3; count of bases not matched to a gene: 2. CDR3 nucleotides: TGTGCCTGGAGTGCTAGCGGGAGCGACACCGGGGAGCTGTTTTTT. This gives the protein CAWSASGSDTGELFF.